A single sample is the source of the 7 T cell receptor beta chains below, sequenced in a study of T cells in Graves' hyperthyroidism and ophthalmopathy. Researchers took RNA transcripts and amplified the TCR beta CDR3 regions from them. HTBI primers were employed in a first-round RT-PCR of the TCR CDR3. Each CDR3 protein is one row after TCRdb ran MiXCR on the multiplex PCR reads. Of hundreds of thousands of distinct CDR3 sequences listed, around 38% are singletons. Sequencing used blood. These TCRs come from a man aged 18-30 years with Graves' hyperthyroidism.

Ten or more counts support this clonotype. This chain joins TRBV20-1 and TRBJ1-2; 7 bases align to TRBD1. The germline gives CDR1 DFQATT, CDR2 SNEGSKA (reference sequence). The CDR3 runs 13 residues. The V segment lost 1 base and the J segment 4 bases; nucleotides outside the gene matches: 3. The CDR3 DNA follows: TGCAGTGCTAGAGGGAGGACAGGCTATGGCTACACCTTC. Its protein is CSARGRTGYGYTF.

The V and J genes are TRBV29-1 and TRBJ1-1; TRBD1 aligns across 11 bases. Trimming took 8 bases from V and 4 from J; bases not matched to a gene: 6. The CDR3 has 13 amino acids. Germline CDR1 and CDR2: SQVTM and ANQGSEA. CDR3 sequence: CSQAGTGGTEAFF. CDR3 in DNA: TGCAGCCAAGCCGGGACAGGGGGCACTGAAGCTTTCTTT.

This chain uses TRBV20-1 with TRBJ1-4; D gene unclear. Trimming cost V 8 bases and J 3 bases, with 16 bases left between them. The length of the CDR3 is 14 residues. Germline CDR1 DFQATT, CDR2 SNEGSKA (reference sequence). The CDR3 sequence is CSLALGSSNEKLFF. CDR3 bases: TGCAGTCTCGCCCTCGGGTCCTCTAATGAAAAACTGTTTTTT.

In its sample, this clonotype was seen once. CDR3 nucleotide sequence: TGTGCCAGCCGGGCTAGCGGTCTGTATGAGCAGTACTTC. Its protein product is CASRASGLYEQYF. The chain has TRBV12-3 or TRBV12-4 and TRBJ2-7; TRBD2 agrees at 7 bases. V lost 8 bases to trimming and J lost 7 bases; unmatched junction nucleotides: 11. This CDR3 comprises 13 residues.

As to this clonotype: This clone may be a read error of a much larger clone one base away. The CDR3 DNA is TGTCCCAGCAGCTTAAAAGTAAATCAGCCCCAGCATTTT. As protein: CPSSLKVNQPQHF. The rearrangement links TRBV7-8 to TRBJ1-5; D unresolved. Germline values: CDR1 SGHVS, CDR2 FQNEAQ. CDR3 length equals 13 residues.

This clonotype has a count of ten or more. V gene TRBV4-1 combines with J gene TRBJ2-2; 7 bases align to TRBD1. Germline trimming cut 3 bases from V and 0 bases from J; bases unmatched to any gene: 1. The CDR3 runs 15 residues. CDR1 MGHRA and CDR2 YSYEKL come from the germline V gene. The CDR3 DNA is TGCGCCAGCAGCCATGGGACAGCGAACACCGGGGAGCTGTTTTTT. This encodes CASSHGTANTGELFF.

This rearrangement joins TRBV6-1 to TRBJ1-5; a possible D gene is TRBD1 (5 bases). Trimming shortened V by 10 bases and J by 7 bases, and 11 bases separated the two germline ends. The CDR3 sequence is 11 residues long. CDR1 MNHNS and CDR2 SASEGT come from the germline V gene. The CDR3 reads CATSQGQPQHF. For the CDR3, the DNA is TGTGCCACTTCCCAGGGACAGCCCCAGCATTTT.